The rows below give T cell receptor beta chains drawn from one sample of a study of beta chain features in type 1 diabetes. TCRdb's copy holds only in-frame clones and misses some; the assay was immunoSEQ multiplex PCR. The sample includes 310,000 or so clones, approximately 16% of them seen just once. The sequenced sample consisted of naive CD4+ T cells from blood. The receptors were gathered from a man younger than 35 with type 1 diabetes. The CDR3 runs from the conserved cysteine through the conserved F or W.

V	CDR3
TRBV7-9	CASSLVGGKETQYF
TRBV7-9	CASSLGWPVDRELFF
TRBV25-1	CASSEPGTGDNEQFF
TRBV15	CATSRDRGGMDTEAFF
TRBV19	CASRRDRSSYEQYF
TRBV6-5	CASSTGRRAFF
TRBV18	CASSPGQSSEEAFF
TRBV7-2	CASSPRSSGGPPYEQYF
TRBV2	CASSEGGDRQGYF
TRBV12-5	CASGLVVGSDGNEQFF
TRBV5-1	CASSLSSGPREQYF